Detailed here is one T cell receptor beta chain. This clone was seen a few times. Which antigen it targets is not known. Nothing much larger sits one base from this clone, and base qualities are not available. The data are from a study of cytotoxic CD8 clonotypes in ibrutinib-treated CLL (dated by TCRdb to 2020 to 2022). Background for the entire study: In this cohort, some 14 patients were treatment-naive and roughly 10 were relapsed/refractory, while around 17 had unmutated IGHV. Responses were partial in around 25 patients and complete in 2; after median around 72 months follow-up, around 14 stayed in remission and roughly twelve progressed. Every sample from remission and from progressive disease was obtained while the patients were still on ibrutinib. Longitudinal samples were obtainable from about 30% of the roughly 86 participants in the trial. The response samples were drawn at a median of roughly twelve months into treatment, with a range of about 6 to 36 months. Cryopreserved peripheral blood mononuclear cells were collected before treatment, at response, and at either disease progression or sustained remission. On average, each sample had approximately 280,000 productive templates and more than 85,000 productive rearrangements.

The study at large found these results: An increase in clonality was observed at ibrutinib response, with clonality remaining stable during sustained remission and falling back toward baseline at progression. Public clonotypes were rare and either contracted or stayed stable during treatment, and the rise in clonality at ibrutinib response reflected the expansion of private clonotypes. Lymph node repertoires were not examined, and the timing of sampling was not matched between patients in sustained remission and those whose disease progressed. At baseline, clonality was higher than in age-matched healthy donors and showed a strong correlation with circulating CD8+ T-cell counts.

On a MiSeq, deep resolution sequencing aimed for a depth between 1 in 1 million and 1 in 200,000 T cells, with each clonotype covered around 9.2x on average. TCR beta libraries were generated with the immunoSEQ hsTCRB Kit. On the authors' methods: Data were analyzed with ImmunoSEQ Data Assistant and ImmunoSEQ Analyzer, with V, D and J genes assigned per IMGT definitions. Clonality, which ranges from 0 to 1, was calculated as one minus the normalized Shannon entropy of productive rearrangement frequencies. Only overrepresented clonotypes making up at least 0.05% of each patient's repertoire were included in the public clonotype analysis. Repertoires from thirteen age-matched healthy donors in immuneACCESS were used as clonality controls. In TCRdb, the immuneACCESS table is reduced to in-frame sequences with V and J assigned. These tables do not hold every clone; where another copy was compared, an unresolved V gene accounts for under half, and the others remain unexplained. V, J and clone size were drawn from that table, and D and trimming were deduced from the DNA. The sample contains almost 250,000 clones, roughly 70% of them found a single time. The top ten clones comprise 15% of the sample.

Interpreted using the paper, the time point label stands for: roughly 2 years on ibrutinib. For TCR beta library preparation, about 1.8 micrograms of genomic DNA were isolated from cryopreserved PBMCs. High-throughput TCR beta sequencing was performed on longitudinal blood samples from CLL patients receiving ibrutinib monotherapy. The patients took part in an open-label, single-center phase 2 trial of ibrutinib monotherapy. Specimen: PBMCs, collected after 24 months of ibrutinib treatment. The source is a human donor with chronic lymphocytic leukemia.

The nucleotides read TGTGCCAGCAGCGAGGCTTTACCGGGACTAGCAGCCGGGAGCTACAATGAGCAGTTCTTC. It specifies CASSEALPGLAAGSYNEQFF. The chain couples TRBV9 to TRBJ2-1, with 9 bases matching TRBD2. The CDR3, from cysteine to phenylalanine, totals 20 residues. Solely the CDR3 DNA is kept, with 60 bases framed from the first base. Trimming removed 3 bases from V and 3 bases from J; the gene matches leave 19 bases unexplained. CDR1 is given as SGDLS and CDR2 as YYNGEE, both from the germline V gene.